This T cell receptor beta chain originates from a study of cytomegalovirus exposure and HLA in healthy donors (dated by TCRdb to 2015 to 2018). Notes on the research overall: An earlier analysis of approximately 640 of the donors reported more than 250 Gb of sequence data and some 120 million unique TCR beta sequences from some 180 million T cells. About 280 gigabases of sequencing data and approximately 91 million unique TCR sequences made up an early release that covered several hundred HLA-typed donors. Of the 300 to 400 genotyped donors, over 70% fell in the genetic ancestry cluster associated with self-reported Caucasian donors. The aim of the study was to test whether cataloging public T cell receptors could identify signatures of past pathogen exposure. The study used immunosequencing to profile the T cell repertoires of more than 650 subjects and linked those repertoires to cytomegalovirus serostatus. A separate validation cohort of 100 to 150 different subjects was used in addition to the approximately 670-subject first cohort. To predict cytomegalovirus infection status, the study brought together high-throughput TCR immunosequencing, statistical association of individual TCRs with disease status, and machine learning. To study patterns of TCR occurrence, a later analysis re-analyzed previously published TCR beta repertoires from several hundred donors and added high-resolution HLA genotyping. Rather than drawing on any new phenotypic data, the later analysis identified candidate immune exposures from TCR beta sequences and the way those sequences occurred across donors. To decide whether each TCR beta V gene segment behaved as functional or pseudogenic, an earlier analysis of some 540 of the donors relied on high-throughput TCR beta sequencing. Alongside the repertoire data, information on donor age, sex, ethnicity and CMV serostatus was compiled. Genome-wide SNP genotypes for about 65% of the 666 donors were used in a later genetic analysis, which treated that subset as a discovery cohort. Every discovery cohort repertoire had been produced on one sequencing platform. Class I and class II HLA loci were covered by the typing at four-digit resolution. Typing coverage differed by locus: A, B, C, DRB1 and DQB1 were typed in about 629-640 donors, DQA1 in 500 to 550, DPA1 in 600 to 610, and DPB1 in approximately 450. Four or five DR-DQ haplotypes were treated as single units for association and clustering because of strong linkage in the cohort. Across approximately 400 genotyped donors of the cohort, an average of about 240,000 unique TCR beta nucleotide sequences per donor were sequenced, and 15% to 20% of those sequences were non-productive. What the study reported, not specific to this receptor: CMV serostatus was the only immune exposure information available for the cohort. When HLA alleles, especially DR and DQ, strongly co-occurred, attributing TCR associations to individual alleles was difficult. A further reported finding was that TCR beta sequences accurately predicted the HLA-A and HLA-B alleles for most subjects in the first cohort. Some IMGT-functional V segments, including TRBV6-2 and TRBV6-3, could not be distinguished by the 87-base-pair reads and were therefore excluded. A later analysis reported that several top co-occurrence clusters appeared linked to parvovirus B19, influenza, CMV and Epstein-Barr virus. Broadly in line with IMGT annotations, most TCR beta V segments showed up in productive rearrangements about 90% or about 30% of the time in an earlier analysis of some 590 of the donors. Linkage disequilibrium might explain the correlated functional status among segregating V segments, but an unknown experimental factor could not be ruled out. A group of highly shared sequence variants was considered likely to be a technical artifact of the sequencing pipeline. In the study, around 150 TCR beta chains were listed as associated with cytomegalovirus. V-gene and J-gene trimming of TCR beta chains was associated with a missense DCLRE1C variant in a later genetic analysis, and the association was replicated in an independent cohort. A few of the identified cytomegalovirus-associated TCR beta chains were confirmed in vitro to be specific for cytomegalovirus antigens. In a later genetic analysis, fewer N-insertions in productive TCRs were reported among donors in an Asian-associated ancestry cluster than the roughly 700-donor mean. Because counts were too low, more than 15 rarely observed V segments, including chromosome 9 orphons, were excluded from the earlier analysis of 587 of the donors. Sequencing depth was assumed to be roughly uniform across donors in the presence/absence analyses, though that assumption may not hold. The classifier was reported to diagnose cytomegalovirus status with high specificity and sensitivity in both the original cohort and the validation cohort. A later analysis found that most CMV-associated TCR beta chains appeared HLA-restricted, with HLA associations seemingly driven largely by CMV exposure. In a later analysis, the rate of TCR association differed among HLA loci, with DRB1 alleles having the most associated TCRs and HLA-C alleles having the fewest. Because HLA typing was unavailable for some donors at each locus, only the typed subset was used in association tests. Compared with equally common non-associated chains, HLA-associated TCR beta chains in a later analysis were more clonally expanded and had lower generation probabilities. Specific HLA alleles were associated with 15,000 to 20,000 TCR beta sequences at a false discovery rate of 0.05 in a later analysis. According to the authors, the approach could potentially be generalized to other disease states and immunological phenotypes. The cohort was sequenced for TCR beta chains only, and without alpha or paired-chain data the features that could be detected were limited. While some public TCRs were present in many individuals, most TCR sequences turned up only very rarely across donors.

Libraries were constructed by the immunoSEQ multiplex PCR assay. For the multiplex PCR, a mixture combining 60 forward primers for TCR Vbeta segments and 13 reverse primers for TCR Jbeta segments was used. A multiplex PCR assay on genomic DNA amplified the CDR3 region of rearranged TCR beta genes. The Illumina HiSeq System was used to sequence the amplified TCR beta libraries as 87-base-pair reads. The published analysis was carried out like this. A later analysis tallied around 82 million unique TCR beta chains across the 700 or so repertoires, and around 10 million of those chains were shared by two or more donors. Raw reads were error-corrected and collapsed into unique sequences by a nearest-neighbor algorithm in which closely related sequences were merged to remove PCR and sequencing errors. To assign V, D and J gene segments, CDR3 sequences were aligned to IMGT reference sequences. Each retained sequence needed at least a six-nucleotide match to both a V gene segment and a J gene segment. A rearrangement was called productive if the CDR3 had no stop codons and remained in frame with V and J, and every other rearrangement was called non-productive. CDR3 was defined by IMGT convention, running from the second conserved V-encoded cysteine to the conserved J-encoded phenylalanine. The earlier analysis of about 590 of the donors excluded sequences that lacked an unambiguous match to a single V gene segment. An earlier analysis of 500 to 700 of the donors classified V segments as functional when productive rearrangements were above 56.7% and as segregating when the standard deviation between donors was above 5%. To diagnose cytomegalovirus status from the catalog of TCR beta chain sequences, a statistical classification framework was built. A later analysis assigned V and J genes by comparing TCR nucleotide sequences with IMGT/GENE-DB human TR gene sequences. In a later analysis, CDR3 sequences and most-parsimonious VDJ recombination scenarios were assigned using the TCRdist pipeline. In a later analysis, each TCR beta chain was defined by its CDR3 amino acid sequence together with its V-gene family, and reads without a unique V-gene family were excluded. A later analysis removed 592 highly shared, low-generation-probability nucleotide sequences to deal with suspected cross-contamination and a sequencing artifact. In a later analysis, a clonal expansion index for each public chain was calculated from normalized within-repertoire ranks of inferred template counts. In a later analysis, generation probabilities were computed using a VDJ recombination model fitted to out-of-frame rearrangements, and the results were checked against IGoR. In a later analysis, TCR-TCR, TCR-HLA and TCR-CMV co-occurrence was scored with hypergeometric tests, and a repertoire-size bias correction was applied to TCR pairs. To estimate false discovery rates, a later analysis permuted the HLA or CMV assignments 20 times. In a later analysis, co-occurring TCRs were grouped using DBSCAN, with TCRdist sequence similarity added in when clustering inside HLA-allele-positive subsets. Co-occurrence clustering excluded repertoires with fewer than 30,000 or more than 120,000 public chains, plus five with anomalous nucleotide sharing. TCRdb provides this immuneACCESS table in a form limited to in-frame rearrangements. Some clones are lacking; in checked studies, under half of them reflect an unresolved V gene, and why the rest are absent is not known. V, J and clone size are those of that table, while D and trimming were read from the DNA. The table for this sample lists tens of thousands of clones; around nine tenths of them were counted only once. The leading ten clones occupy 9% to 9.5% of the sample.

The cohort consisted of hundreds of healthy bone marrow donors. Cohort members were all nominally healthy when sampled, although unrecorded immune exposures were likely present. The donor tested CMV seropositive, placing the donor among the 289 seropositive members of the cohort. Every donor gave a peripheral blood sample, and the peripheral blood mononuclear cells from that sample were used for TCR beta sequencing. Genomic DNA was extracted from the blood cell samples with the Qiagen DNeasy Blood Extraction Kit. The germline V and J ends show losses of 3 bases and 5 bases respectively, and no gene match explains 18 bases of the junction. The germline V gene provides CDR1 SGHRS and CDR2 YFSETQ. Inclusive of the bounding cysteine and phenylalanine, the CDR3 is 19 residues long. The entry retains the CDR3 DNA only, 57 bases that are in frame from base 1. Regarding this clone: Its binding antigen is unknown. Base qualities are not at hand, and no much larger clone is one base apart.

The chain is encoded by TRBV5-1 joined to TRBJ2-7; the junction holds 12 bases that match TRBD1. Sequenced material: PBMCs. The sequence came from a man aged 25-45 years in good health and CMV-seropositive. The DNA is TGCGCCAGCAGCTACAAAGTAAAGGGACAGGGGGCTTTCGGTCACGAGCAGTACTTC. The resulting protein is CASSYKVKGQGAFGHEQYF.